The following is a T cell receptor (beta chain) sequence with its context. The assay was immunoSEQ multiplex PCR, and TCRdb's table has in-frame clones only and misses some. The table has some 140,000 clones, about 89% seen once. This sample was taken from a study of blood T cell repertoires in COVID-19. Overall study context: The study drew acute and convalescent COVID-19 samples from the United States, Italy and Spain. In each case, the material was cDNA or gDNA derived from T cells, B-cell-depleted T cells, or PBMCs.

Germline assignment: CDR1 MDHEN and CDR2 SYDVKM. With 5 bases removed from V and 3 bases from J, the gap between germline ends came to 8 bases. This CDR3 has 12 amino acids. This sequence originates from a man in his fifties or sixties with acute or convalescent COVID-19. Input material: peripheral blood. This chain links TRBV28 with TRBJ2-7, with D possibly being TRBD1 (6 bases). CDR3 nucleotide sequence: TGTGCCAGCAGTCCGGACAGCTACGAGCAGTACTTC. Translation: CASSPDSYEQYF.